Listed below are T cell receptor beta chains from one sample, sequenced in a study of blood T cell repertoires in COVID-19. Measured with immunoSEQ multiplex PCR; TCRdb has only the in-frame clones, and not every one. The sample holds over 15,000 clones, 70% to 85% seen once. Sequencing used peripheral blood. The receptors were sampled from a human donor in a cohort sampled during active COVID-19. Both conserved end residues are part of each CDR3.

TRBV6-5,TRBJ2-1,CASSYSDSYNEQFF
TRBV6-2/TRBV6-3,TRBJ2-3,CASSLVIDTDTQYF
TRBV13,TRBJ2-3,CASSLRGGGADTQYF
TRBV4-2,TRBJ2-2,CASSEGLEAGELFF
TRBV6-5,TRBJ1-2,CASSPDRAGGYTF
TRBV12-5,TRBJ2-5,CASGLGRGETQYF
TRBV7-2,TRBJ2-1,CASSLAHKMNEQFF
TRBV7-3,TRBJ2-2,CASSNLGGGGAGGELFF
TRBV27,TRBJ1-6,CASSFQGSRSNSPLHF
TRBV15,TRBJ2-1,CATTGLAVNNEQFF
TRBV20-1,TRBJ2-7,CSARDNYEQYF
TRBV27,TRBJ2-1,CASSHRRAGGHNEQFF
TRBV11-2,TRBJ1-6,CASSLGQGPSSPLHF
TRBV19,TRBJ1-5,CATRGQGNQPQHF
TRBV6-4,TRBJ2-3,CASSDSGQGHTDTQYF
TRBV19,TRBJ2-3,CASSILAGATDTQYF
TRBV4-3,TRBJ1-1,CASSQEWSTEAFF
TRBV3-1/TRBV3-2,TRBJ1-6,CASSRRAGSSYNSPLHF
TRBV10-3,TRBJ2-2,CATGQGLGNTGELFF
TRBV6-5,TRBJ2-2,CASSIRDSTTGELFF
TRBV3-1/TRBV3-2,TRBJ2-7,CASSQDPTGSSSEQYF
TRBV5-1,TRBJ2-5,CASSLGQLAGGQETQYF
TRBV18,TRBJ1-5,CASSPDRGPPHF
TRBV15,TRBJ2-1,CATRITTRTRTGYNEQFF
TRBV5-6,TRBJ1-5,CASSPGGRGQPQHF
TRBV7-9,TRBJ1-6,CASSSQTGLTLHF
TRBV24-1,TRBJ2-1,CATSDFSGRAMDEQFF
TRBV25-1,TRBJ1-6,CASTAGRAYSPLHF
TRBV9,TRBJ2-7,CASSPSRSGAGEQYF
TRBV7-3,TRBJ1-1,CASSLTRNTEAFF
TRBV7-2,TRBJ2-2,CASSFRQGGTGELFF
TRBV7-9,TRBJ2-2,CASSLVGGRDTGELFF
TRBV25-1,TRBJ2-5,CASSEFGRGETQYF
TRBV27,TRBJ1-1,CASSLGGMNTEAFF
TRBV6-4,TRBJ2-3,CASSGTGLRTDTQYF
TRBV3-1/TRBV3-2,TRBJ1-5,CASSQGDRDVFQPQHF
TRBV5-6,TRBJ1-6,CASSRSGSSYNSPLHF
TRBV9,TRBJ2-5,CASSVSATGGLGTQYF
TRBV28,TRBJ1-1,CASSLSGTGNTEAFF
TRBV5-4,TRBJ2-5,CASSLARTGKGTQYF
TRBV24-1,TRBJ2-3,CATSETGGRGTDTQYF
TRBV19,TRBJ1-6,CASSIRRTGGSYNSPLHF
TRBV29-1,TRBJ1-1,CSVESPGKRHTEAFF